The 8 T cell receptor beta chains given below trace back to one sample, sequenced in a study of T-cell reconstitution after alpha-beta-depleted transplantation in children. Unique molecular identifiers were used to barcode this TCRbeta library. TCRdb called the PCR reads again in MiXCR, with one record for every CDR3 protein. The table shows about 260,000 distinct CDR3 sequences, with about 9.9% occurring only once. Sequenced material: peripheral blood, taken 180 days after TCRalphabeta/CD19-depleted stem cell transplant. These receptor sequences come from a male patient aged 2 to 10 who had a stem cell transplant for chronic granulomatous disease, so the T cells may come from the graft donor.

This clonotype has ten or more counts. The gene calls are TRBV4-1 and TRBJ2-2; D not resolved. The germline CDR1 and CDR2 sequences are MGHRA and YSYEKL. CDR3 length: 13 amino acids. The V end was cut by 5 bases, the J end by 10 bases, with 14 bases between. CDR3 sequence reads: CASSEFGGKELFF. In DNA, the CDR3 is TGCGCCAGCAGCGAATTTGGTGGCAAGGAGCTGTTTTTT.

This clonotype was recorded many times. The V call is TRBV20-1, the J call TRBJ2-1, with 7 bases lining up with TRBD1. Looked up from germline, CDR1 is DFQATT and CDR2 is SNEGSKA (reference sequence). This CDR3 is 14 amino acids long. V trimming: 3 bases; J trimming: 8 bases; junction bases outside the gene matches: 10. The CDR3, as DNA: TGCAGTGCTAGTCGTGCCAGGGGGAAGGATGAGCAGTTCTTC. Its protein is CSASRARGKDEQFF.

This clonotype was seen ten or more times. The gene calls are TRBV28 and TRBJ2-1, with TRBD2 matching 10 bases. CDR3 length: 16 residues. Unmatched junction bases numbered 8, after V lost 6 bases and J lost 3 bases. Germline V gene data show CDR1 as MDHEN and CDR2 as SYDVKM. The CDR3 loop is CASSSSSGSFYNEQFF. Written as DNA, the CDR3 is TGTGCCAGCAGCTCGTCTAGCGGGAGCTTCTACAATGAGCAGTTCTTC.

This clonotype was counted ten times or more. The gene calls are TRBV7-2 and TRBJ1-2, with D unresolved. The CDR3 loop spans 14 amino acids. In germline, CDR1 is SGHTA, CDR2 FQGNSA. Trimming cost V 3 bases and J 3 bases, with 11 bases left between them. The CDR3 bases are TGTGCCAGCAGCTTTGCAGTGTTTGACTATGGCTACACCTTC. Translated: CASSFAVFDYGYTF.

This clonotype was observed many times. The rearrangement joins TRBV7-9 to TRBJ2-4, with 9 bases aligning to TRBD1. CDR3 length equals 17 residues. CDR1 and CDR2 (germline): SEHNR, FQNEAQ (reference sequence). J gave up 1 base and V 5 bases, and 9 bases lay outside the gene matches. CDR3 sequence reads: CASSPIQGASAKNIQYF. The CDR3 nucleotides read TGTGCCAGCAGCCCCATACAGGGGGCGTCGGCCAAAAACATTCAGTACTTC.

This clonotype showed up many times. This chain links TRBV3-1 with TRBJ2-5; 11 bases match TRBD2. Per the germline V gene, CDR1 is LGHDT and CDR2 is YNNKEL (reference sequence). The CDR3 runs to 19 residues. V lost 0 bases and J lost 5; bases outside the gene matches: 14. The CDR3 reads CASSQDVVAGGPTLETQYF. In DNA, the CDR3 is TGTGCCAGCAGCCAAGATGTGGTAGCGGGAGGGCCTACCCTGGAGACCCAGTACTTC.

This clonotype was counted ten times or more. V usage is TRBV11-2 and J usage is TRBJ2-1, with no clear D. V dropped 2 bases and J dropped 8 bases, with 7 bases sitting between them. Germline V gives CDR1 SGHAT, CDR2 FQNNGV. This CDR3 is 12 amino acids long. CDR3 in amino acids: CASSLLFHEQFF. The CDR3 DNA follows: TGTGCCAGCAGCTTACTCTTCCATGAGCAGTTCTTC.

This clonotype was counted many times. The chain employs TRBV10-3 and TRBJ2-7; D is unresolved. V was trimmed by 0 bases and J by 3 bases, leaving 15 bases between them. The CDR3 has 16 residues. Germline values: CDR1 ENHRY, CDR2 SYGVKD. This CDR3 is CAISESNSLSGYEQYF. CDR3 nucleotides: TGTGCCATCAGTGAGTCGAACTCACTTTCGGGCTACGAGCAGTACTTC.